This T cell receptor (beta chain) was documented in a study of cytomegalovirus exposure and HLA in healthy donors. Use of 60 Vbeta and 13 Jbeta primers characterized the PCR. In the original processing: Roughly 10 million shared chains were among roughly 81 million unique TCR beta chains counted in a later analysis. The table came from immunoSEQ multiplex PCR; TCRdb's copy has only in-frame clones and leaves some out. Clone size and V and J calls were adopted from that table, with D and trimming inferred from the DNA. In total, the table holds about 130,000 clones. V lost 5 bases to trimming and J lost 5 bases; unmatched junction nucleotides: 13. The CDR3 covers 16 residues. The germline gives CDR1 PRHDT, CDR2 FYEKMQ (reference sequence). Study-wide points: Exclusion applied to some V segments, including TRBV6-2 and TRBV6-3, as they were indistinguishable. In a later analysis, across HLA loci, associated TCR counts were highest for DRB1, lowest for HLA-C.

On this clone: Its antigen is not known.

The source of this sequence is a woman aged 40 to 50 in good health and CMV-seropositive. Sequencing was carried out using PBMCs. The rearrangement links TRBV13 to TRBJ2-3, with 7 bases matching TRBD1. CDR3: CASSTQTGKFRDTQYF. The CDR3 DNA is TGTGCCAGCAGCACCCAGACAGGGAAATTTAGAGATACGCAGTATTTT.